The entry below describes one T cell receptor beta chain. Seattle patients were enrolled during active infection and followed longitudinally. The data belong to a study of blood T cell repertoires in COVID-19. Turning to the study itself: Acute and convalescent COVID-19 specimens originated in the United States, Italy and Spain. PBMCs, B-cell-depleted T cells, or T cells were the source of the cDNA or gDNA that made up the material.

Data came from immunoSEQ multiplex PCR; TCRdb stores just in-frame clones and leaves some out. This sample carries 150,000 to 200,000 clones, around 82% of them seen once, and the ten largest clones take around 7%. The sample consisted of peripheral blood. This TCR came from a middle-aged woman with COVID-19, enrolled during active disease.

Here the CDR3 DNA reads TGTGCCAGCTCACCACCTCCGCAAAGGGGATACAATGAGCAGTTCTTC. Protein: CASSPPPQRGYNEQFF. This chain links TRBV18 with TRBJ2-1; D may be TRBD1 (5 bases). From germline, CDR1 is KGHSH and CDR2 LQKENI. The CDR3 has 16 amino acids. V was trimmed by 0 bases and J by 4 bases, leaving 13 bases between them.